This TCR beta chain derives from a study of OX40 agonist ivuxolimab in advanced cancers. Libraries were prepared by immunoSEQ multiplex PCR; TCRdb keeps only in-frame clonotypes and omits some of them. The table lists 65,000 to 95,000 clones, 88% of them singletons. CDR1 and CDR2 from the germline V gene are SGHTA and FQGNSA. V was clipped by 5 bases and J by 2 bases, with 13 bases between them. The CDR3 is made up of 15 amino acids. The sequence was collected from an adult with an advanced solid tumor such as melanoma, head and neck, liver or kidney cancer. This specimen was CD4+ or CD8+ T cells sorted from blood, taken in a trial of the OX40 agonist ivuxolimab. This sequence joins TRBV7-2 and TRBJ2-1; a possible D gene is TRBD2 (6 bases). In DNA, the CDR3 is TGTGCCAGCAGCCTAACTAGCAGGGCCTACAATGAGCAGTTCTTC. The encoded protein is CASSLTSRAYNEQFF.